This T cell receptor beta chain is from a study of regulatory T cells in long-lasting Graves disease. Overall study context: Disease was considered persistent Graves' disease after over 5 years of antithyroid drugs (with positive TSH receptor antibodies).

Time point given: persistent/refractory GD, antithyroid drugs over 5 years with positive TRAb. After RNA was extracted from PBMCs, the TCR library was made from it. The authors built TCR beta libraries using iRepertoire HTBI primers and Arm-PCR of CDR3 regions. Original methodology: Among the samples, 50 to 80 TRBV and around 13 TRBJ segments were identified. TCRdb reprocessed the multiplex PCR reads via MiXCR and lists one record per CDR3 protein. What appears here as the V and J calls and clone size reflects TCRdb's work, not the paper's. The table shows 310,000 or so distinct CDR3 sequences, with 20% to 25% occurring only once. Germline CDR1 is SGHNT and CDR2 is YYREEE (reference sequence). Trimming removed 4 bases from V and 3 bases from J; junction bases left unmatched: 4. CDR3 length: 15 amino acids. In the case of this clonotype: Its antigen is currently unknown.

Study-wide findings and caveats: There were preferences for TRBV28, TRBJ1-2 and TRBJ2-5 in persistent disease. Clonotypes that were public and shared totalled roughly 3,000 in persistent patients versus about a thousand in new patients.

This clonotype was sampled from a female donor with Graves disease. The chain combines TRBV5-4 with TRBJ2-3, with 11 bases lining up with TRBD2. This material consisted of peripheral blood mononuclear cells (PBMCs), taken when the disease was refractory, from a patient treated with antithyroid drugs. CDR3 sequence: CASSASGRMTDTQYF. For the CDR3, the DNA is TGTGCCAGCAGCGCTAGCGGGAGGATGACAGATACGCAGTATTTT.